The 9 T cell receptor beta chains given below trace back to one sample, sequenced in a study of beta chain features in type 1 diabetes. Every bit of the isolated RNA underwent reverse transcription, so sequencing read expressed TCRB transcripts. The repertoire was sequenced with immunoSEQ multiplex PCR; TCRdb's copy has only in-frame clones and lacks some. The sample includes about 68,000 clones, 49% of them seen just once. Study-wide points: Shorter TCRB CDR3s, moderately but significantly so, were found in Type 1 diabetes patients in all four CD4+ subsets.

No antigen has been identified for these receptors. The sequenced sample consisted of central memory CD4+ T cells from blood. Receptors were obtained from a man younger than 40 with type 1 diabetes.

The J gene is TRBJ2-6, the V gene TRBV10-1; perhaps TRBD1 as D (5 bases). The CDR3 extends over 14 amino acids. CDR1 WNHNN and CDR2 SYGVQD come from the germline V gene (reference sequence). V was shortened by 10 bases and J by 0 bases, with 10 bases between the two germline ends. As DNA, the CDR3 is TGCGCCAAATCAGGGAACTCTGGGGCCAACGTCCTGACTTTC. Translated, it gives CAKSGNSGANVLTF.

The rearrangement links TRBV29-1 to TRBJ1-5, with D perhaps matching TRBD1 (6 bases). The V end lost 6 bases, the J end lost 7 bases, and 16 bases lay between the germline ends. The germline V gene has CDR1 SQVTM and CDR2 ANQGSEA. The CDR3 consists of 13 residues. CDR3 nucleotide sequence: TGCAGCGTGGGGGACACTAGCGGACAGCCCCAGCATTTT. Translation gives CSVGDTSGQPQHF.

V usage is TRBV5-8 and J usage is TRBJ1-1; a possible D gene is TRBD1 (6 bases). The CDR3 runs 16 residues. Germline assignment: CDR1 SGHTS and CDR2 YDEGEE. V was clipped by 0 bases and J by 6 bases, with 18 bases between them. CDR3 region: CASSLVFRGRGAEAFF. The DNA of the CDR3 is TGTGCCAGCAGCTTGGTGTTTCGGGGCAGGGGTGCTGAAGCTTTCTTT. The whole variable domain, filled in from reference TRBV5-8 and TRBJ1-1, reads EAGVTQSPTHLIKTRGQQATLRCSPISGHTSVYWYQQALGLGLQFLLWYDEGEERNRGNFPPRFSGRQFPNYSSELNVNALELEDSALYLCASSLVFRGRGAEAFFGQGTRLTVV.

This sequence joins TRBV6-5 and TRBJ2-1; TRBD1 is a possible D gene (5 bases). Per the germline V gene, CDR1 is MNHEY and CDR2 is SVGAGI. V was clipped by 2 bases and J by 6 bases, with 5 bases between them. The length of the CDR3 is 12 residues. CDR3 DNA: TGTGCCAGCAGTTACCAGGGCAATGAGCAGTTCTTC. This sequence encodes CASSYQGNEQFF.

This chain connects TRBV18 to TRBJ2-1, with 8 bases fitting TRBD1. The CDR3 runs to 14 residues. In germline, CDR1 is KGHSH, CDR2 LQKENI. The V and J ends lost 3 bases and 8 bases, in that order; junction bases with no gene match: 6. The CDR3 here is CASSPGTGGYEQFF. The CDR3 nucleotides read TGTGCCAGCTCACCCGGGACAGGTGGTTATGAGCAGTTCTTC.

This clone has a handful of counts. This sequence joins TRBV5-1 and TRBJ2-7; TRBD2 might be the D (6 bases). Germline CDR1 SGHRS, CDR2 YFSETQ. The CDR3 is 15 residues long. Trimming removed 0 bases at V and 2 bases at J, with 12 bases between. The CDR3 region is CASSLVSGATYEQYF. CDR3 nucleotides: TGCGCCAGCAGCTTGGTTAGCGGAGCCACCTACGAGCAGTACTTC.

The chain employs TRBV14 and TRBJ2-7; 9 bases are shared with TRBD1. V lost 1 base to trimming and J lost 2 bases; unmatched junction nucleotides: 6. The germline V gene has CDR1 SGHDN and CDR2 FVKESK. The CDR3 runs to 16 residues. The CDR3 loop is CASSQGGTGRAYEQYF. As DNA, the CDR3 is TGTGCCAGCAGCCAAGGCGGGACAGGGAGGGCCTACGAGCAGTACTTC.

The chain joins TRBV11-3 to TRBJ2-2, with D possibly TRBD1 on 6 matching bases. CDR3 length: 13 amino acids. The germline V gene encodes CDR1 SGHNT and CDR2 YENEEA. The germline V and J ends were trimmed by 5 bases and 7 bases, with 11 bases remaining between them. CDR3 loop: CASSPGDIGELFF. DNA for the CDR3: TGTGCCAGCAGCCCAGGGGATATCGGGGAGCTGTTTTTT.

CDR3 bases: TGTGCCAGCGGCCCAGCGAGCTCTGGGGCCAACGTCCTGACTTTC. Amino acid sequence: CASGPASSGANVLTF. V usage is TRBV6-1 and J usage is TRBJ2-6; unclear D gene. V was shortened by 8 bases and J by 0 bases, with 11 bases between the two germline ends. The CDR3 is 15 amino acids. Per the germline V gene, CDR1 is MNHNS and CDR2 is SASEGT.